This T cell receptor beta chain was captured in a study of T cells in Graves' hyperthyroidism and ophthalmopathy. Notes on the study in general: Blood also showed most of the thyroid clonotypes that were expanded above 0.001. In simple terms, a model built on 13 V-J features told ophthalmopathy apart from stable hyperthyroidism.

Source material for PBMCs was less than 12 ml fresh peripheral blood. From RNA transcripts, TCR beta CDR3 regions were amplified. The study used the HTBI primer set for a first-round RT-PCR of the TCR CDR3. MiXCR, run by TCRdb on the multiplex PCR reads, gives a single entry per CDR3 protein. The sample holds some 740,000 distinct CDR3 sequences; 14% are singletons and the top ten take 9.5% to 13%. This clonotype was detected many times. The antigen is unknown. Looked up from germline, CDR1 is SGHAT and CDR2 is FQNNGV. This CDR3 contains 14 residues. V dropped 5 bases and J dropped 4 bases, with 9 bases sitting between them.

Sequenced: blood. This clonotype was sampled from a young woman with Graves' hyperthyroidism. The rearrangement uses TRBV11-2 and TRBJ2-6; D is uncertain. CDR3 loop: CASSPLRGANVLTF. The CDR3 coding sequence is TGTGCCAGCAGCCCTCTAAGGGGGGCCAACGTCCTGACTTTC. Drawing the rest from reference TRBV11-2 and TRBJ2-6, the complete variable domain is EAGVAQSPRYKIIEKRQSVAFWCNPISGHATLYWYQQILGQGPKLLIQFQNNGVVDDSQLPKDRFSAERLKGVDSTLKIQPAKLEDSAVYLCASSPLRGANVLTFGAGSRLTVL.